The 17 T cell receptor beta chains presented below share a single source sample, sequenced in a study of T cell changes during pregnancy in multiple sclerosis. Method: immunoSEQ multiplex PCR; TCRdb's copy keeps in-frame clones and lacks some. Of about 56,000 clones listed, about 93% are singletons. The sequences come from CD4+ T cells from peripheral blood mononuclear cells, collected in the third trimester of pregnancy. These TCRs come from a female donor with multiple sclerosis, enrolled in a pregnancy study.

The chain recombines TRBV7-3 with TRBJ2-3, with 8 positions matching TRBD2. CDR1 is SGHTA, CDR2 FQGTGA, per germline. The ends lost 1 base at V and 2 bases at J; junction bases unmatched: 5. The CDR3 spans 16 residues. The CDR3 is CASSLIGRGATDTQYF. The CDR3 DNA reads TGTGCCAGCAGCTTAATCGGGCGGGGGGCCACAGATACGCAGTATTTT.

In this sample, this clone turned up once. The V and J genes are TRBV2 and TRBJ2-7; perhaps TRBD1 as D (6 bases). The germline CDR1 and CDR2 sequences are SNHLY and FYNNEI. This CDR3 spans 14 amino acids. Trimming pared 7 bases from V and 2 bases from J, leaving 15 bases between. The CDR3 nucleotides read TGTGCCAGCATGGCGGACAGCACAGCCTACGAGCAGTACTTC. It specifies CASMADSTAYEQYF.

The J gene is TRBJ1-5, the V gene TRBV6-5; tentative D call: TRBD1 (5 bases). CDR1 is MNHEY, CDR2 SVGAGI, per germline. CDR3 length: 13 residues. V gave up 7 bases and J gave up 6 bases, with 13 bases separating them. The CDR3 DNA reads TGTGCCAGCACCGCCGGGGGAGGTCAGCCCCAGCATTTT. Amino acid sequence: CASTAGGGQPQHF.

This clone was observed a single time. The chain couples TRBV18 to TRBJ1-5, with 9 bases matching TRBD1. The germline V gene encodes CDR1 KGHSH and CDR2 LQKENI. There are 15 residues in the CDR3. The trim removed 6 bases at V and 1 base at J, leaving 4 bases unmatched. The CDR3 coding sequence is TGTGCCAGCTCTCCCGGGACAGGGAGCAATCAGCCCCAGCATTTT. This gives the protein CASSPGTGSNQPQHF.

The V call is TRBV2, the J call TRBJ2-1; 10 positions match TRBD2. The V gene end was trimmed by 6 bases and the J gene end by 10 bases; junction bases not matched to a gene: 9. The CDR3 runs 14 residues. The germline gives CDR1 SNHLY, CDR2 FYNNEI. DNA for the CDR3: TGTGCCAGCAGCGTAGCGGGGGGCATCGGGGAGCAGTTCTTC. This translates into CASSVAGGIGEQFF.

This chain joins TRBV6-6 and TRBJ1-4; no clear D. The V gene's germline CDR1 is MNHNY and CDR2 SVGAGI (reference sequence). V lost 4 bases and J 8 bases, leaving 11 bases between the germline ends. This CDR3 is built from 13 residues. The chain's CDR3 is CASSLLIREKLFF. The CDR3 coding sequence is TGTGCCAGCAGTTTACTGATACGGGAAAAACTGTTTTTT.

V is TRBV4-1 and J is TRBJ1-1; D uncertain. Trimming stripped 1 base from V and 5 bases from J, with 14 bases between. Germline V gene sequence: CDR1 MGHRA, CDR2 YSYEKL. This CDR3 comprises 15 residues. The CDR3 DNA sequence: TGCGCCAGCAGCCAAGGAGGGCTGGATCGGACTGAAGCTTTCTTT. It encodes CASSQGGLDRTEAFF.

This clone showed up just once. The genes are TRBV6-4 and TRBJ2-3; TRBD1 is a possible D gene (7 bases). The germline CDR1 and CDR2 sequences are MRHNA and SNTAGT. V was clipped by 5 bases and J by 4 bases, with 16 bases between them. The CDR3 runs to 15 residues. For the CDR3, the DNA is TGTGCCAGCAGTCAGGGGGGAACTGGGGCAGATACGCAGTATTTT. This sequence encodes CASSQGGTGADTQYF.

The chain employs TRBV5-4 and TRBJ1-2; tentative D call: TRBD1 (6 bases). This CDR3 comprises 13 residues. CDR1 and CDR2 from the germline V gene are SGHNT and YYREEE (reference sequence). V gave up 4 bases and J gave up 6 bases, with 13 bases separating them. In DNA, the CDR3 is TGTGCCAGCAGCCTCGACAGGTACGATGGCTACACCTTC. This codes for CASSLDRYDGYTF.

The chain employs TRBV11-2 and TRBJ2-5; 9 nucleotides match TRBD1. The V gene's germline CDR1 is SGHAT and CDR2 FQNNGV. This CDR3 region has 14 residues. Trimming at V came to 5 bases and at J to 5 bases, leaving 6 bases not matched to a gene. The CDR3 DNA reads TGTGCCAGCAGCAAGGACAGGGGCGGCGAGACCCAGTACTTC. Residues: CASSKDRGGETQYF. Full variable domain (outside the CDR3, taken from reference TRBV11-2 and TRBJ2-5): EAGVAQSPRYKIIEKRQSVAFWCNPISGHATLYWYQQILGQGPKLLIQFQNNGVVDDSQLPKDRFSAERLKGVDSTLKIQPAKLEDSAVYLCASSKDRGGETQYFGPGTRLLVL.

V is TRBV30 and J is TRBJ1-6; no clear D. The CDR3 is 13 residues long. V lost 2 bases, J lost 9 bases, and 11 bases lay in between. The germline gives CDR1 GTSNPN, CDR2 SVGIG (reference sequence). The DNA of the CDR3 is TGTGCCTGGAGTCAAGAGGGAGGTTCACCCCTCCACTTT. Translated: CAWSQEGGSPLHF.

This chain connects TRBV4-2 to TRBJ1-3; 7 nucleotides agree with TRBD1. The CDR3 covers 16 residues. Germline V lookup: CDR1 LGHNA, CDR2 YNFKEQ. The V and J ends lost 0 bases and 6 bases, in that order; junction bases with no gene match: 8. The CDR3 nucleotides read TGTGCCAGCAGCCAAGAGGCGGGACAGTCTACAAACACCATATATTTT. Amino acid sequence: CASSQEAGQSTNTIYF.

This clone was recorded once. The chain recombines TRBV25-1 with TRBJ2-5, with TRBD2 matching 11 bases. CDR1 and CDR2 (germline): MGHDK, SYGVNS. V shed 5 bases and J 5 bases; nucleotides not matched to a gene: 10. This CDR3 spans 16 amino acids. CDR3 sequence: CASSNIAGGLAETQYF. CDR3 nucleotides: TGTGCCAGCAGTAATATAGCGGGGGGGCTTGCGGAGACCCAGTACTTC.

CDR3 protein: CASSKHTSVGTGELFF. CDR3 DNA: TGTGCCAGCAGCAAACACACTAGCGTCGGCACCGGGGAGCTGTTTTTT. J is TRBJ2-2 and V is TRBV11-2; TRBD2 agrees at 7 bases. V shed 5 bases, J shed 4 bases, and the junction held 10 bases outside the gene matches. Germline V lookup: CDR1 SGHAT, CDR2 FQNNGV. The CDR3 consists of 16 residues.

The CDR3 DNA reads TGTGCTAGTGGTTTGGAACTTGCGAGTTATGGCTACACCTTC. Residues: CASGLELASYGYTF. This chain connects TRBV12-5 to TRBJ1-2, with D uncertain. The V end lost 1 base, the J end lost 5 bases, and 11 bases lay between the germline ends. The CDR3 is 14 amino acids. Germline V lookup: CDR1 LGHNT, CDR2 FRNRAP.

The gene calls are TRBV6-5 and TRBJ2-2, with 12 positions matching TRBD1. The junction had 6 bases not matched to a gene; V was cut back by 7 bases and J by 6 bases. The CDR3 has 15 amino acids. Per germline, CDR1 MNHEY and CDR2 SVGAGI. Here the CDR3 reads CASKPGQGAPGELFF. The CDR3 DNA reads as TGTGCCAGCAAACCGGGACAGGGGGCCCCCGGGGAGCTGTTTTTT.

For the CDR3, the DNA is TGTGCCAGTAGTCCCGGACAGGTTTTTTTCTACGAGCAGTACTTC. This translates into CASSPGQVFFYEQYF. The chain has TRBV19 and TRBJ2-7; 7 nucleotides match TRBD1. Germline V gene data show CDR1 as LNHDA and CDR2 as SQIVND (reference sequence). The CDR3 loop spans 15 amino acids. The V and J ends lost 5 bases and 3 bases, in that order; junction bases with no gene match: 10.